This T cell receptor (beta chain) was recorded in a study of cytomegalovirus exposure and HLA in healthy donors. Primers for the PCR totalled 60 Vbeta and 13 Jbeta. As originally analysed: The count from a later analysis was tens of millions of unique TCR beta chains, around 11 million of them shared. Assay used: immunoSEQ multiplex PCR; TCRdb lists only in-frame clones, some missing. V, J and clone size are those of that table, while D and trimming were read from the DNA. The sample includes 95,000 to 150,000 clones, about 80% of them seen just once. V was clipped by 1 base and J by 5 bases; unmatched bases: 8. CDR3 length: 18 amino acids. Germline V gives CDR1 SEHNR, CDR2 FQNEAQ (reference sequence). This clone was counted many times. The antigen remains undetermined. General observations from the study: Several of the most significant clusters were apparently associated with common viral pathogens in a later analysis. Productive rates of about 90% or about 30% were seen for most TCR beta V segments in an earlier analysis.

This sequence joins TRBV7-9 and TRBJ2-1, with 13 positions matching TRBD2. This receptor was taken from a woman in her fifties or sixties in good health and CMV-seropositive. Sequencing was performed on PBMCs. CDR3 in DNA: TGTGCCAGCAGCTTAGGACTAGCGGGAGGTAAACCCAACAATGAGCAGTTCTTC. Translation gives CASSLGLAGGKPNNEQFF.